This T cell receptor beta chain comes out of a study of identical twins. This clonotype was seen only a few times. One entry per CDR3 protein results from TCRdb running MiXCR on the 5' RACE reads. The sample consists of roughly 540,000 distinct CDR3 sequences, roughly 21% of them appearing once. V lost 4 bases and J lost 0, with 7 bases in between. The CDR3 is 13 residues long. The sample was also reused in another study, on T cells expressing NK-cell markers.

The TCR sequence derives from a young woman in good health. Specimen: CD4+ T cells sorted from blood. This chain links TRBV12-3 or TRBV12-4 with TRBJ2-7, with no clear D. The CDR3 DNA is TGTGCCAGCAGTTATGTTAACTCCTACGAGCAGTACTTC. Protein: CASSYVNSYEQYF.